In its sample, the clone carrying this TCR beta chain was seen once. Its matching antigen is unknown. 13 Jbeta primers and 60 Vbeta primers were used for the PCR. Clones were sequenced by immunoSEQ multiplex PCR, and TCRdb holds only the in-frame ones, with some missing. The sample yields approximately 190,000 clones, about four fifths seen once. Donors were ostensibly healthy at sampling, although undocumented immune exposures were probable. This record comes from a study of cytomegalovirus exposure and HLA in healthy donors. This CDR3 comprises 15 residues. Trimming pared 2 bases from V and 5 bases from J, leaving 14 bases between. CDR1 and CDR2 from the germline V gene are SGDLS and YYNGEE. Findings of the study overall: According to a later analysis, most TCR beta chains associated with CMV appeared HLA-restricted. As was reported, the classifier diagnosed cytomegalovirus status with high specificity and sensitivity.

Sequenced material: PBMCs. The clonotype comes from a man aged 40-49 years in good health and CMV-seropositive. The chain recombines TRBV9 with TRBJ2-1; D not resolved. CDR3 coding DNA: TGTGCCAGCAGCGTCCTGAGCGCCAGACACAATGAGCAGTTCTTC. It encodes CASSVLSARHNEQFF.